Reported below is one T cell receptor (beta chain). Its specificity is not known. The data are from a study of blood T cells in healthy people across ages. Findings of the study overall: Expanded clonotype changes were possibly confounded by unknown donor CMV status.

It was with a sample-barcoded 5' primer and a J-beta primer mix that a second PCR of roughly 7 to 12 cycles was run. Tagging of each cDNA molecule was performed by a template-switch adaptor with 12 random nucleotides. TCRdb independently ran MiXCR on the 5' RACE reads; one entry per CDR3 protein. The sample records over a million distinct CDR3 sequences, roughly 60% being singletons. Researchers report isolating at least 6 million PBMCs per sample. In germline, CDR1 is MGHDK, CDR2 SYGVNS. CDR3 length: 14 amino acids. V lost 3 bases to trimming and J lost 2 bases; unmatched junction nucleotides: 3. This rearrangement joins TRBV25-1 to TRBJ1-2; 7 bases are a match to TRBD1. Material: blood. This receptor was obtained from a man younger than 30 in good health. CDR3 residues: CASSDPGQNYGYTF. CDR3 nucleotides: TGTGCCAGCAGTGATCCGGGACAGAACTATGGCTACACCTTC.